Each of the 3 T cell receptor beta chains below was sequenced from the same sample in a study of monozygotic twins with inflammatory bowel disease. TCRdb derives one entry per CDR3 protein from the 5' RACE reads, leaving out DNA. The table counts fewer than 400,000 distinct CDR3 sequences; roughly 5.3% lies in the top ten. Sequencing was done on a sample of blood. All receptors derive from a human donor with ulcerative colitis or Crohn's disease, or a healthy co-twin of an affected twin (not recorded which).

The chain uses TRBV5-1 and TRBJ2-7; TCRdb outputs TRBD2, but without DNA this stays unchecked. Germline CDR1 reads SGHRS; CDR2 reads YFSETQ. CDR3 size: 18 residues. The CDR3 is CASRPGGSSGASSYEQYF.

The chain joins TRBV4-3 to TRBJ2-1. The CDR3 extends over 15 amino acids. Looked up from germline, CDR1 is LGHNA and CDR2 is YSLEER. CDR3 residues: CASSQEGYSYNEQFF.

J is TRBJ2-7 and V is TRBV12-3 or TRBV12-4. The CDR3 extends over 13 amino acids. The CDR3 reads CASSFRGRGEQYF.